Listed here are 8 T cell receptor beta chains from one sample, sequenced in a study of sequential checkpoint blockade in melanoma. TCRdb's copy holds only in-frame clones and misses some; the assay was immunoSEQ multiplex PCR. The sample has tens of thousands of clones, over 30% seen once; the top ten hold about 1.6%. Treatment: randomized to nivolumab then ipilimumab (arm A) or the reverse (arm B). This sample comprised tumor tissue (inferred from file names), obtained from a patient given nivolumab and ipilimumab in sequence. These receptors originate from a human donor with melanoma.

This clone was recorded a few times. V and J are TRBV11-3 and TRBJ2-7; 16 bases are a match to TRBD2. This CDR3 spans 17 amino acids. In germline, CDR1 is SGHNT, CDR2 YENEEA. V trimming: 3 bases; J trimming: 3 bases; junction bases outside the gene matches: 5. Written as DNA, the CDR3 is TGTGCCAGCAGCTTGGGACTAGCGGGAGGGCCTGTCTACGAGCAGTACTTC. Amino acid sequence: CASSLGLAGGPVYEQYF.

This chain connects TRBV10-2 to TRBJ1-2; D is uncertain. V dropped 8 bases and J dropped 0 bases, with 10 bases sitting between them. The CDR3 is 13 amino acids. CDR1 is WSHSY, CDR2 SAAADI, per germline. The CDR3 reads CASLQFTNYGYTF. The CDR3 coding sequence is TGCGCCAGCTTGCAGTTCACTAACTATGGCTACACCTTC.

The chain joins TRBV18 to TRBJ2-5; a possible D gene is TRBD2 (5 bases). This CDR3 has 15 amino acids. Looked up from germline, CDR1 is KGHSH and CDR2 is LQKENI. The germline V and J ends were trimmed by 2 bases and 2 bases, with 12 bases remaining between them. The CDR3 nucleotides read TGTGCCAGCTCACCAGTAGCGCGGGCGCAAGAGACCCAGTACTTC. As protein: CASSPVARAQETQYF.

There are a few counts of this clone. J is TRBJ2-7 and V is TRBV6-8; 8 bases line up with TRBD2. Germline V gene sequence: CDR1 MNHGY, CDR2 SAAAGT. The CDR3 spans 14 residues. The V gene end was trimmed by 5 bases and the J gene end by 3 bases; junction bases not matched to a gene: 6. DNA of the CDR3: TGTGCCAGCAGTGGGAGCGGGGGCCTCTACGAGCAGTACTTC. Its translation is CASSGSGGLYEQYF.

This chain connects TRBV14 to TRBJ2-7; the match to TRBD2 covers 8 bases. This CDR3 comprises 14 residues. Germline V gene lookup returns CDR1 SGHDN and CDR2 FVKESK. The trim removed 4 bases at V and 2 bases at J, leaving 4 bases unmatched. The CDR3 DNA is TGTGCCAGCAGCCGCAGCGGGGGAACCTACGAGCAGTACTTC. Translating it yields CASSRSGGTYEQYF.

In DNA, the CDR3 is TGCGCCAGCAGTCCGACAGGGGTGAGCACCGGGGAGCTGTTTTTT. Translated, it gives CASSPTGVSTGELFF. The chain links TRBV5-1 to TRBJ2-2, with 8 bases fitting TRBD1. CDR1 is SGHRS and CDR2 is YFSETQ in the germline V gene. The CDR3 spans 15 residues. The J segment lost 4 bases and the V segment lost 5 bases, leaving 7 bases of the junction unmatched.

This chain connects TRBV28 to TRBJ2-7; 9 bases map to TRBD1. The CDR3 length is 16 residues. Germline-derived CDR1 and CDR2 are MDHEN and SYDVKM. The ends lost 6 bases at V and 5 bases at J; junction bases unmatched: 14. The CDR3 bases are TGTGCCAGCAGCCTGGGGGGACAGGGTTTTCGTAACGAGCAGTACTTC. Protein product: CASSLGGQGFRNEQYF. The variable domain in full, with the rest retrieved from reference TRBV28 and TRBJ2-7, is DVKVTQSSRYLVKRTGEKVFLECVQDMDHENMFWYRQDPGLGLRLIYFSYDVKMKEKGDIPEGYSVSREKKERFSLILESASTNQTSMYLCASSLGGQGFRNEQYFGPGTRLTVT.

This clone was seen many times. The chain has TRBV7-6 and TRBJ2-7; 9 bases are shared with TRBD1. Losses at the gene ends were 8 bases for V and 6 bases for J; bases not matched to a gene: 14. The CDR3 consists of 15 residues. Germline V gene sequence: CDR1 SGHVS, CDR2 FNYEAQ. DNA for the CDR3: TGTGCCAGCTCCTCCCTCAGGACAGGGGTTCTCGAGCAGTACTTC. It is translated as CASSSLRTGVLEQYF.